A selection of T cell receptor beta chains follows, all from one sample in a study of T-cell reconstitution after alpha-beta-depleted transplantation in children. Via MiXCR, TCRdb re-called the PCR reads, giving one row per CDR3 protein. This sample has around 700,000 distinct CDR3 sequences, with 10% to 15% found just once. The sample in question was PBMCs, obtained before TCRalphabeta/CD19-depleted stem cell transplant. These receptors originate from a girl aged 2 to 10 with congenital amegakaryocytic thrombocytopenia, due to receive a stem cell transplant. The CDR3 runs from the conserved cysteine through the conserved F or W. Size is stated for part of the rows, as once, few or many counts, or as a class when the clone is expanded.

j_gene | abundance | v_gene | CDR3aa
TRBJ2-7 | many | TRBV5-1 | CASSIFQGAYEQYF
TRBJ2-7 | many | TRBV12-3/TRBV12-4 | CASSPLGDSYEQYF
TRBJ2-1 | many | TRBV20-1 | CSAALAGSYNEQFF
TRBJ2-7 | many | TRBV5-1 | CASSPLGASGIEQYF
TRBJ2-3 | - | TRBV7-8 | CASSRGITDTQYF
TRBJ2-1 | many | TRBV6-5 | CASSYGRQYNEQFF
TRBJ2-7 | few | TRBV12-3/TRBV12-4 | CASSPTLRIYEQYF
TRBJ2-6 | few | TRBV5-1 | CASRPRPAGANVLTF
TRBJ2-1 | few | TRBV10-2 | CASFRIPDNEQFF
TRBJ2-1 | many | TRBV7-8 | CASSRGTSMRNEQFF